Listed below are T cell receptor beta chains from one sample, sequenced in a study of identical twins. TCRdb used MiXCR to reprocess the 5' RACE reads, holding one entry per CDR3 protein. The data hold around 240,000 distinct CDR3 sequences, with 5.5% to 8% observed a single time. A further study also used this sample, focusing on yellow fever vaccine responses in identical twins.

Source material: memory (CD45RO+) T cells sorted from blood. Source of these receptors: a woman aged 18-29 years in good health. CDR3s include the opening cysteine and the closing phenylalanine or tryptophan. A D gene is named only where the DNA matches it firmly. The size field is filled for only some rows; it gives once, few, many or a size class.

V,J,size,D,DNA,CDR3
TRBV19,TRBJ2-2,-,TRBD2,TGTGCCAGTAGTGCGACTAGCGGGAGGCTTGGCGGGGAGCTGTTTTTT,CASSATSGRLGGELFF
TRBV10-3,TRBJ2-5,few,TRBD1,TGTGCCATCAGTGGGGGACAGGGGTCGGCTCAAGAGACCCAGTACTTC,CAISGGQGSAQETQYF
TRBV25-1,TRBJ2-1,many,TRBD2,TGTGCCAGCAGTGCAGCTAGAGCGGGGGCCCTCCCTTACAATGAGCAGTTCTTC,CASSAARAGALPYNEQFF
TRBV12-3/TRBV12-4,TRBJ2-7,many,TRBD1,TGTGCCAGCAGTAACCAGGGGGCGGCCTACGAGCAGTACTTC,CASSNQGAAYEQYF
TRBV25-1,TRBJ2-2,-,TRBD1,TGTGCCAGCATTTCCGGGACAGGGGACACCGGGGAGCTGTTTTTT,CASISGTGDTGELFF
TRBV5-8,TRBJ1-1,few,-,TGTGCCAGCACCCCAGCTAGGGTATACACTGAAGCTTTCTTT,CASTPARVYTEAFF
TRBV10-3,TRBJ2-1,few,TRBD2,TGTGCCATCGGTAGCGGGGCCTACAATGAGCAGTTCTTC,CAIGSGAYNEQFF
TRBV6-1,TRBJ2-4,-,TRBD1,TGTGCCAGCAGCGAGGGACAGGTCGGGAGCATTCAGTACTTC,CASSEGQVGSIQYF
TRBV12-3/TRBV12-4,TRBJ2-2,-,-,TGTGCCAGCAGTGCTACAGGCACCGGGGAGCTGTTTTTT,CASSATGTGELFF
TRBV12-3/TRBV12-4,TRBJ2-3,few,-,TGTGCCAGCAGTTTTAACGGTGTCACAGATACGCAGTATTTT,CASSFNGVTDTQYF
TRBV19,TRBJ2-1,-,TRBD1,TGTGCCAGTAGTACCGGGACAGGTAAATCCTACAATGAGCAGTTCTTC,CASSTGTGKSYNEQFF
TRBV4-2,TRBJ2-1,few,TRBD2,TGTGCCAGCAGCCGAGGACTAGCGGGGGGCTCCAGCTCCTACAATGAGCAGTTCTTC,CASSRGLAGGSSSYNEQFF
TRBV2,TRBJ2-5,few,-,TGTGCCAGCAGTGGACAGGGAGGAGGGGAGACCCAGTACTTC,CASSGQGGGETQYF
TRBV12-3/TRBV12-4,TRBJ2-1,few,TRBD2,TGTGCCAGCAGTTTAACAACTAGCGGGGACGATGAGCAGTTCTTC,CASSLTTSGDDEQFF
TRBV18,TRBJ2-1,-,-,TGTGCCAGCTCACTTACGACAGCCACGAGCTCCTACAATGAGCAGTTCTTC,CASSLTTATSSYNEQFF
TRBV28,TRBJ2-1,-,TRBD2,TGTGCCAGCAGCCCCCGAGGGCTAGCGGGTCATGAGCAGTTCTTC,CASSPRGLAGHEQFF
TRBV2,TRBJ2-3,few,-,TGTGCCAGCAGGGACAACGCAGATACGCAGTATTTT,CASRDNADTQYF
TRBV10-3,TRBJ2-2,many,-,TGTGCCAACCGAGGGAACACCGGGGAGCTGTTTTTT,CANRGNTGELFF
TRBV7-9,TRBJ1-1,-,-,TGTGCCAGCAGCTCCCAGAGACCGAACACTGAAGCTTTCTTT,CASSSQRPNTEAFF
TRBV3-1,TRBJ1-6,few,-,TGTGCCAGCAGCCCGGGATCTACTAATTCACCCCTCCACTTT,CASSPGSTNSPLHF
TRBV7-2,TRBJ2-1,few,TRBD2,TGTGCCAGCAGCTTAAGGGCTAGCGGGAGCCTTTACAATGAGCAGTTCTTC,CASSLRASGSLYNEQFF
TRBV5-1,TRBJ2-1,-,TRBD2,TGCGCCAGCAGCTTAGAGAGTAGTAGCGGGGGGTCCTACAATGAGCAGTTCTTC,CASSLESSSGGSYNEQFF
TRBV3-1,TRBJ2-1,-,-,TGTGCCAGCAGCCAAAGGCCCGGGACCTTAAGCTCCTACAATGAGCAGTTCTTC,CASSQRPGTLSSYNEQFF
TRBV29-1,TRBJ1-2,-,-,TGCAGCGTTGAAGCTCTCCCCAACTATGGCTACACCTTC,CSVEALPNYGYTF
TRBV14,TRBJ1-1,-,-,TGTGCCAGCAGCGTGCTGGAGACTGAAGCTTTCTTT,CASSVLETEAFF
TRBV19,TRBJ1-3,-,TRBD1,TGTGCCAGTTCCCTGGGGACAGAGGGAAACACCATATATTTT,CASSLGTEGNTIYF
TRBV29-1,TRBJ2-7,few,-,TGCAGCGCCCGGGCGGGGAGCTACGAGCAGTACTTC,CSARAGSYEQYF
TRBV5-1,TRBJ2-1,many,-,TGCGCCAGCAGCGTAGGGTGGGGCAATGAGCAGTTCTTC,CASSVGWGNEQFF
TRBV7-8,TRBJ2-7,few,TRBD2,TGTGCCAGCAGCCTCCCCCCCGGGACTAGTGGCTACGAGCAGTACTTC,CASSLPPGTSGYEQYF
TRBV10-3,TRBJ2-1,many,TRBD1,TGTGCCATCAGTGCCGGACAGGGGGCAAGGAATGAGCAGTTCTTC,CAISAGQGARNEQFF
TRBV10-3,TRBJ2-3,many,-,TGTGCCATCAGTGCAGGGAATACGCAGTATTTT,CAISAGNTQYF
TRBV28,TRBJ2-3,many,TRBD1,TGTGCCAGCAGTTCCAGAGCGGGGACAGGGATCACAGATACGCAGTATTTT,CASSSRAGTGITDTQYF
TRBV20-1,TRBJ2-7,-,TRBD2,TGCAGTGGGGACCCTAGCGGGGGGGGCCGCGAGCAGTACTTC,CSGDPSGGGREQYF
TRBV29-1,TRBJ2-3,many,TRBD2,TGCAGCGTTGACCTATCTATACCGGGACTAGCAGACACAGATACGCAGTATTTT,CSVDLSIPGLADTDTQYF
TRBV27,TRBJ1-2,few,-,TGTGCCAGCAAGGGATCGGTTAACTATGGCTACACCTTC,CASKGSVNYGYTF
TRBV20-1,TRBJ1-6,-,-,TGCAGTGCACAGTCAGGGGCGCCGGATAATTCACCCCTCCACTTT,CSAQSGAPDNSPLHF
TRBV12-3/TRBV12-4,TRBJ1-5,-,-,TGTGCCAGCAGTTTATCTGGGACTTTGCGCAATCAGCCCCAGCATTTT,CASSLSGTLRNQPQHF
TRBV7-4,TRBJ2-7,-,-,TGTGCCACCTGCCAAGTGGGCCCATGGGACTCAGGCTCCTACGAGCAGTACTTC,CATCQVGPWDSGSYEQYF
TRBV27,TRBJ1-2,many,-,TGTGCCAGCAGTTTCCCCGGTACTAACTATGGCTACACCTTC,CASSFPGTNYGYTF
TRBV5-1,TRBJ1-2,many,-,TGCGCCAGCCGCGCCCCCGGGACATCCTATGGCTACACCTTC,CASRAPGTSYGYTF
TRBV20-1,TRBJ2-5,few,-,TGCAGTGCTAGAGTTGTGGGAGAGGAGACCCAGTACTTC,CSARVVGEETQYF
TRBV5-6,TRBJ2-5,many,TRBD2,TGTGCCAGCAGCTCGGCTAGCGGGAGAGAGACCCAGTACTTC,CASSSASGRETQYF
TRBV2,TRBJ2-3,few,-,TGTGCCAGCAGTGAGAGAAGCGGGACAAGCACAGATACGCAGTATTTT,CASSERSGTSTDTQYF
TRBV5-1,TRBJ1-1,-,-,TGCGCCAGCAGCTTGGCCTCGGGGACCCACACTGAAGCTTTCTTT,CASSLASGTHTEAFF
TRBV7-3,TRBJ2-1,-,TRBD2,TGTGCCAGCAGCTTGGGGTGGACTAGCGGTGAGCAGTTCTTC,CASSLGWTSGEQFF
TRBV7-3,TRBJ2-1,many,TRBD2,TGTGCCAGCAGTAGACTAGCGGGAGGGGGGAGAAAAAACAATGAGCAGTTCTTC,CASSRLAGGGRKNNEQFF
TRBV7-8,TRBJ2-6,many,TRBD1,TGTGCCGTTGGAGGACAGGGGTTTTCTGGGGCCAACGTCCTGACTTTC,CAVGGQGFSGANVLTF
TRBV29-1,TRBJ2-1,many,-,TGCAGCGTTGCCCGATCGCCCCAAACTAATCCCGTCAGCAATGAGCAGTTCTTC,CSVARSPQTNPVSNEQFF
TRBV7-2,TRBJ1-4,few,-,TGTGCCAGCAGCGATGGGGGTCCTAATGAAAAACTGTTTTTT,CASSDGGPNEKLFF
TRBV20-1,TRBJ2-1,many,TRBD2,TGCAGTGCTAGATGGCTAGCGGGAGGGAATGAGCAGTTCTTC,CSARWLAGGNEQFF
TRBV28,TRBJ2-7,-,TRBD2,TGTGCCAGCAGTACATCTAGCGGGGGTTACTACGAGCAGTACTTC,CASSTSSGGYYEQYF
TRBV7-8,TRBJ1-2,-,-,TGTGCCAGCAGCTTAGGGGGAGGCAGGGGCGATGACTATGGCTACACCTTC,CASSLGGGRGDDYGYTF
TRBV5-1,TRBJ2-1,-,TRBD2,TGCGCCAGCAGCTTGGTGGGGGAGGGGGAGCAGTTCTTC,CASSLVGEGEQFF
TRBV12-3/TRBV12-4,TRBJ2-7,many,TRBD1,TGTGCCAGCAGTTTTTCGGACAGGGCCTACGAGCAGTACTTC,CASSFSDRAYEQYF
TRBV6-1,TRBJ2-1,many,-,TGTGCCAGCAGTGAGGCGCAGGGGAGTTACAATGAGCAGTTCTTC,CASSEAQGSYNEQFF
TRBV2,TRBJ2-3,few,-,TGTGCCAGCCTCATCAGGGCTGATACGCAGTATTTT,CASLIRADTQYF
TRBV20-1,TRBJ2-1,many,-,TGCAGTGCTAGAGGAGACAATGAGCAGTTCTTC,CSARGDNEQFF